The next 8 T cell receptor beta chains were all read from a single sample in a study of CD8 T cells in ankylosing spondylitis. TCRdb processed the 5' RACE reads anew with MiXCR; each CDR3 protein has one entry. The sample holds roughly 130,000 distinct CDR3 sequences; about 8% are singletons and the top ten take 7.3%. Sequencing used synovial fluid, either unsorted or a sorted T cell fraction (not recorded which). Every receptor here comes from a male donor with ankylosing spondylitis.

The chain recombines TRBV7-2 with TRBJ2-4, with 11 bases lining up with TRBD2. The CDR3 sequence is 16 residues long. V gave up 2 bases and J gave up 8 bases; unmatched junction bases: 8. Germline lookup yields CDR1 SGHTA and CDR2 FQGNSA. CDR3 in DNA: TGTGCCAGCAGCTTAACCTCGACTAGCGGGGACGACATTCAGTACTTC. Protein: CASSLTSTSGDDIQYF.

This clonotype was observed at least ten times. V gene TRBV20-1 combines with J gene TRBJ1-5; TRBD1 agrees at 10 bases. The germline V gene has CDR1 DFQATT and CDR2 SNEGSKA (reference sequence). Losses at the gene ends were 3 bases for V and 6 bases for J; bases not matched to a gene: 5. CDR3 size: 14 residues. The CDR3 DNA follows: TGCAGTGCTAGTTGGGACAGGGGATTTCAGCCCCAGCATTTT. This codes for CSASWDRGFQPQHF.

The table lists this clonotype with many counts. The chain links TRBV28 to TRBJ1-2, with no clear D. V was trimmed by 7 bases and J by 4 bases, leaving 13 bases between them. This CDR3 comprises 13 residues. Germline CDR1 and CDR2: MDHEN and SYDVKM. CDR3 residues: CASTNRPSYGYTF. CDR3 in DNA: TGTGCCAGCACCAATAGACCTTCCTATGGCTACACCTTC.

This clonotype has more than one count but fewer than ten. J is TRBJ2-2 and V is TRBV7-9; no definite D call. V gave up 5 bases and J gave up 0 bases, with 13 bases separating them. Germline V gene data show CDR1 as SEHNR and CDR2 as FQNEAQ (reference sequence). The CDR3 runs 16 residues. CDR3 in amino acids: CASSPWSDSNTGELFF. Here the CDR3 DNA reads TGTGCCAGCAGCCCCTGGTCGGATTCGAACACCGGGGAGCTGTTTTTT.

V and J are TRBV28 and TRBJ2-3; D is unresolved. Germline V gene data show CDR1 as MDHEN and CDR2 as SYDVKM. This CDR3 comprises 12 residues. V lost 6 bases and J lost 4, with 8 bases in between. For the CDR3, the DNA is TGTGCCAGCAGCCCTTTCTCAGATACGCAGTATTTT. Protein sequence: CASSPFSDTQYF.

The genes are TRBV19 and TRBJ2-1; 9 nucleotides agree with TRBD1. Germline values: CDR1 LNHDA, CDR2 SQIVND (reference sequence). Trimming removed 7 bases from V and 6 bases from J; junction bases left unmatched: 13. The CDR3 is made up of 16 amino acids. The CDR3 DNA reads as TGTGCCAGTACCCAGGCCACAGGGGGCGTCCGCAATGAGCAGTTCTTC. This sequence encodes CASTQATGGVRNEQFF. Filled out from reference TRBV19 and TRBJ2-1, the complete variable domain reads DGGITQSPKYLFRKEGQNVTLSCEQNLNHDAMYWYRQDPGQGLRLIYYSQIVNDFQKGDIAEGYSVSREKKESFPLTVTSAQKNPTAFYLCASTQATGGVRNEQFFGPGTRLTVL.

This clonotype occurred a few times. CDR3 DNA sequence: TGTGCCAGCAGTTTAGACGGGGGGATCACAGATACGCAGTATTTT. Translation gives CASSLDGGITDTQYF. The chain recombines TRBV12-3 or TRBV12-4 with TRBJ2-3; 7 nucleotides agree with TRBD2. With 1 base clipped from V and 2 bases from J, the junction kept 3 bases outside the gene matches. CDR3 length equals 15 residues.

This clonotype was counted between two and nine times. J is TRBJ1-5 and V is TRBV15, with D uncertain. Germline V lookup: CDR1 LNHNV, CDR2 YYDKDF (reference sequence). The V end lost 3 bases, the J end lost 7 bases, and 10 bases lay between the germline ends. The CDR3 is made up of 13 amino acids. The CDR3 is CATSRVGWQPQHF. CDR3 DNA: TGTGCCACCAGCAGGGTAGGCTGGCAGCCCCAGCATTTT.